A single sample gave rise to the 32 T cell receptor beta chains below, sequenced in a study of T-cell reconstitution after alpha-beta-depleted transplantation in children. Preparation of the TCRbeta library involved a method that used unique molecular identifiers. MiXCR was run by TCRdb on the PCR reads, yielding one entry per CDR3 protein. There are 150,000 to 200,000 distinct CDR3 sequences in the sample; 5% to 6.5% occur only once, and about 4.3% lies in the top ten. The starting material was PBMCs, obtained before TCRalphabeta/CD19-depleted stem cell transplant. The receptors were gathered from a girl under two years old with combined immunodeficiency, due to receive a stem cell transplant.

This clonotype was observed a handful of times. The rearrangement joins TRBV4-3 to TRBJ2-5, with TRBD2 identical over 7 bases. Germline loops: CDR1 LGHNA, CDR2 YSLEER. CDR3 size: 15 residues. After removal of 1 base from V and 7 bases from J, the junction contained 9 bases not matched to a gene. The CDR3, as DNA: TGCGCCAGCAGCCAAGGACTGGGACTATCCGGGACCCAGTACTTC. Its protein product is CASSQGLGLSGTQYF.

This clonotype was found many times. The CDR3, as DNA: TGTGCCAGCAGTGACGGACAGTTCAATCAGCCCCAGCATTTT. This codes for CASSDGQFNQPQHF. The rearrangement joins TRBV6-1 to TRBJ1-5; a weak D match, TRBD1 (6 bases). Germline V CDR1 and CDR2: MNHNS, SASEGT. Deletions cut 3 bases from V and 3 bases from J, with 9 bases between. There are 14 residues in the CDR3.

This clonotype was detected ten times or more. The J gene is TRBJ2-1, the V gene TRBV12-3 or TRBV12-4, with TRBD2 identical over 8 bases. J lost 13 bases, V lost 5 bases, and 10 bases had no gene match. This CDR3 comprises 13 residues. DNA of the CDR3: TGTGCCAGCAGTCAGGGTCAGGCGGGGGGTCAGTTCTTC. Residues: CASSQGQAGGQFF.

This clonotype has at least ten counts. The DNA for the CDR3 is TGTGCCACCGCGGACAGGGAATCCTACAATGAGCAGTTCTTC. The encoded protein is CATADRESYNEQFF. The chain recombines TRBV12-3 or TRBV12-4 with TRBJ2-1, with 8 bases lining up with TRBD1. V lost 10 bases and J lost 1; bases outside the gene matches: 6. CDR3 length equals 14 residues.

This clonotype has ten or more counts. V gene TRBV9 combines with J gene TRBJ1-3; D is unclear. V was clipped by 0 bases and J by 1 base, with 8 bases between them. The germline V gene encodes CDR1 SGDLS and CDR2 YYNGEE. The CDR3 runs to 15 residues. The CDR3 DNA reads as TGTGCCAGCAGCGTAGCGGGGTTATCTGGAAACACCATATATTTT. Translation: CASSVAGLSGNTIYF. The full variable domain, rest sourced from reference TRBV9 and TRBJ1-3, is DSGVTQTPKHLITATGQRVTLRCSPRSGDLSVYWYQQSLDQGLQFLIQYYNGEERAKGNILERFSAQQFPDLHSELNLSSLELGDSALYFCASSVAGLSGNTIYFGEGSWLTVV.

This clonotype was seen at least ten times. V is TRBV29-1 and J is TRBJ1-2; D gene ambiguous. The CDR3 is 14 amino acids. Trimming left V 4 bases short and J 2 bases short, with 14 bases between. Germline V gene lookup returns CDR1 SQVTM and CDR2 ANQGSEA. The CDR3 sequence: CSVGSTASNYGYTF. The CDR3 coding sequence is TGCAGCGTTGGATCCACAGCTTCGAACTATGGCTACACCTTC.

This clonotype was detected ten times or more. V is TRBV19 and J is TRBJ2-1, with a tentative D call TRBD2 (6 bases). CDR1 and CDR2 from the germline V gene are LNHDA and SQIVND (reference sequence). Trimming shortened V by 3 bases and J by 6 bases, and 15 bases separated the two germline ends. The CDR3 has 15 residues. CDR3 region: CASSMGGGVPNEQFF. For the CDR3, the DNA is TGTGCCAGTAGTATGGGAGGCGGGGTTCCCAATGAGCAGTTCTTC.

This clonotype occurred many times. The chain has TRBV5-1 and TRBJ2-5, with 10 bases fitting TRBD2. Germline assignment: CDR1 SGHRS and CDR2 YFSETQ. The CDR3 sequence is 14 residues long. J gave up 5 bases and V 4 bases, and 5 bases lay outside the gene matches. The DNA for the CDR3 is TGCGCCAGCAGCCACACTAGCGGGAAGGAGACCCAGTACTTC. This translates into CASSHTSGKETQYF.

This clonotype was observed at least ten times. The chain joins TRBV7-2 to TRBJ2-7; maybe TRBD1 (6 bases). V was clipped by 4 bases and J by 3 bases, with 13 bases between them. This CDR3 spans 14 amino acids. Germline lookup yields CDR1 SGHTA and CDR2 FQGNSA. CDR3 sequence (DNA): TGTGCCAGCAGCTCCACCGGGACAAACTACGAGCAGTACTTC. Protein product: CASSSTGTNYEQYF.

This clonotype showed up many times. V is TRBV12-3 or TRBV12-4 and J is TRBJ2-1; D might be TRBD1 or TRBD2, each matching 7 bases. This CDR3 has 18 residues. The V and J ends lost 1 base and 4 bases respectively, with 20 bases between them. CDR3 region: CASSLGPGGGGRYNEQFF. In DNA, the CDR3 is TGTGCCAGCAGTTTAGGACCAGGGGGGGGCGGGCGTTACAATGAGCAGTTCTTC.

This clonotype was observed a handful of times. The genes are TRBV6-5 and TRBJ2-7; 7 nucleotides align to TRBD1. Germline loops: CDR1 MNHEY, CDR2 SVGAGI. This CDR3 is built from 15 residues. With V trimmed by 3 bases and J by 1 base, 6 bases remained unmatched. The CDR3: CASSYLDRLSYEQYF. DNA for the CDR3: TGTGCCAGCAGTTATTTGGACAGGTTGTCCTACGAGCAGTACTTC.

At least ten counts were recorded for this clonotype. The chain uses TRBV7-9 and TRBJ2-1; the D gene could be TRBD1 or TRBD2 (5 bases each). Germline lookup yields CDR1 SEHNR and CDR2 FQNEAQ (reference sequence). Trimming took 5 bases from V and 10 from J, leaving 12 bases between them. CDR3 length: 12 amino acids. CDR3 protein: CASSPTGTEQFF. CDR3 DNA sequence: TGTGCCAGCAGCCCCACCGGGACCGAGCAGTTCTTC.

In its sample, this clonotype was seen a few times. The rearrangement links TRBV7-2 to TRBJ2-1; 8 nucleotides line up with TRBD2. Germline V gene data show CDR1 as SGHTA and CDR2 as FQGNSA. J gave up 4 bases and V 1 base, and 9 bases lay outside the gene matches. This CDR3 has 17 residues. This CDR3 reads CASSLVGSGRYYNEQFF. CDR3 bases: TGTGCCAGCAGCTTAGTAGGGAGCGGGAGATATTACAATGAGCAGTTCTTC.

At least ten counts were recorded for this clonotype. The rearrangement links TRBV27 to TRBJ2-1; 7 bases align to TRBD2. There are 13 residues in the CDR3. Germline CDR1 is MNHEY and CDR2 is SMNVEV (reference sequence). J was trimmed by 9 bases and V by 6 bases; bases with no gene match: 8. Written as DNA, the CDR3 is TGTGCCAGCAGGGACTGGCGGGAGAGTGAGCAGTTCTTC. Translating it yields CASRDWRESEQFF.

This clonotype has a count of ten or more. This chain uses TRBV29-1 with TRBJ2-5, with D uncertain. Germline V lookup: CDR1 SQVTM, CDR2 ANQGSEA. The CDR3 runs 12 residues. CDR3 nucleotides: TGCAGGACCATGAAACTTAAAGAGACCCAGTACTTC. This translates into CRTMKLKETQYF. Full variable domain (missing parts from reference TRBV29-1 and TRBJ2-5): SAVISQKPSRDICQRGTSLTIQCQVDSQVTMMFWYRQQPGQSLTLIATANQGSEATYESGFVIDKFPISRPNLTFSTLTVSNMSPEDSSIYLCRTMKLKETQYFGPGTRLLVL.

This clonotype came up many times. This sequence joins TRBV12-3 or TRBV12-4 and TRBJ1-1; D is possibly TRBD1 (5 bases). This CDR3 has 12 residues. The V end lost 5 bases, the J end lost 4 bases, and 8 bases lay between the germline ends. The CDR3 nucleotides are TGTGCCAGCAGTCAAGGGGTCACTGAAGCTTTCTTT. Its protein is CASSQGVTEAFF.

Here the CDR3 DNA reads TGTGCCAGTAGTCAAGCGGCCCGCGGGACCGGGGAGCTGTTTTTT. Amino acids: CASSQAARGTGELFF. This chain uses TRBV19 with TRBJ2-2, with a tentative D call TRBD2 (5 bases). Per the germline V gene, CDR1 is LNHDA and CDR2 is SQIVND (reference sequence). This CDR3 spans 15 amino acids. V was shortened by 5 bases and J by 5 bases, with 15 bases between the two germline ends.

This clonotype came up many times. The chain recombines TRBV7-9 with TRBJ2-5, with 7 bases lining up with TRBD2. The CDR3 sequence is 15 residues long. CDR1 is SEHNR and CDR2 is FQNEAQ in the germline V gene (reference sequence). V lost 1 base to trimming and J lost 5 bases; unmatched junction nucleotides: 7. The CDR3 spells CASSLGRGGHETQYF. The CDR3 DNA is TGTGCCAGCAGCTTAGGCCGCGGGGGTCACGAGACCCAGTACTTC.

This clonotype was seen at least ten times. The chain recombines TRBV28 with TRBJ2-4; D is ambiguous. CDR1 is MDHEN, CDR2 SYDVKM, per germline. CDR3 size: 12 residues. Trimming removed 0 bases at V and 6 bases at J, with 3 bases between. Here the CDR3 DNA reads TGTGCCAGCAGTTTATGGGGAAACATTCAGTACTTC. It encodes CASSLWGNIQYF.

The chain recombines TRBV6-5 with TRBJ1-1; no clear D. This CDR3 region has 14 residues. From germline, CDR1 is MNHEY and CDR2 SVGAGI. V was shortened by 0 bases and J by 6 bases, with 11 bases between the two germline ends. The CDR3 sequence: CASSYSAIMAEAFF. CDR3 coding DNA: TGTGCCAGCAGTTACTCGGCTATTATGGCTGAAGCTTTCTTT.

This clonotype occurred many times. This sequence joins TRBV7-2 and TRBJ2-3; D possibly corresponds to TRBD1 (5 bases). From germline, CDR1 is SGHTA and CDR2 FQGNSA. The CDR3 is made up of 14 amino acids. V lost 6 bases and J lost 5, with 15 bases in between. CDR3 nucleotide sequence: TGTGCCAGCAGAGACAGCCTACGAGGAGATACGCAGTATTTT. Amino acid sequence: CASRDSLRGDTQYF.

This clonotype was seen repeatedly, ten times or more. The chain couples TRBV9 to TRBJ2-1; D is ambiguous. Trimming removed 2 bases at V and 9 bases at J, with 6 bases between. The CDR3 is 11 amino acids. Germline lookup yields CDR1 SGDLS and CDR2 YYNGEE. The chain's CDR3 is CASSVHGEQFF. The CDR3 nucleotides read TGTGCCAGCAGCGTTCACGGTGAGCAGTTCTTC.

This clonotype was seen many times. V is TRBV30 and J is TRBJ2-3; no definite D call. V lost 4 bases and J lost 2, with 7 bases in between. This CDR3 has 12 residues. Per the germline V gene, CDR1 is GTSNPN and CDR2 is SVGIG (reference sequence). The CDR3 nucleotides are TGTGCCTGGACCGCTGACACAGATACGCAGTATTTT. Translation: CAWTADTDTQYF.

This clonotype was seen many times. The rearrangement uses TRBV20-1 and TRBJ2-3, with 7 bases aligning to TRBD2. There are 14 residues in the CDR3. After removal of 5 bases from V and 4 bases from J, the junction contained 9 bases not matched to a gene. Germline values: CDR1 DFQATT, CDR2 SNEGSKA (reference sequence). CDR3 loop: CSAWTSELSDTQYF. The DNA for the CDR3 is TGCAGTGCTTGGACTAGTGAGCTGTCAGATACGCAGTATTTT.

Points on this clonotype: This clone may be a read error of a much larger clone one base away. J is TRBJ2-1 and V is TRBV15; 11 nucleotides agree with TRBD2. The germline V gene has CDR1 LNHNV and CDR2 YYDKDF (reference sequence). The CDR3 contains 19 residues. Written as DNA, the CDR3 is TGTGCCACCGTACTAGCGGGAGTGCCTAAAGTTATCTCCTACGATGAGCAGTTCTTC. It is translated as CATVLAGVPKVISYDEQFF.

This clonotype was detected ten times or more. The chain recombines TRBV9 with TRBJ2-1, with a tentative D call TRBD2 (6 bases). V was shortened by 2 bases and J by 4 bases, with 13 bases between the two germline ends. This CDR3 is built from 15 residues. From germline, CDR1 is SGDLS and CDR2 YYNGEE. CDR3 DNA: TGTGCCAGCAGCGTTGGAGGGAGGACATACAATGAGCAGTTCTTC. It yields the protein CASSVGGRTYNEQFF.

This clonotype was picked up many times. The rearrangement uses TRBV25-1 and TRBJ2-1; 7 bases fit TRBD1. Germline-derived CDR1 and CDR2 are MGHDK and SYGVNS. V shed 8 bases and J 4 bases; nucleotides not matched to a gene: 11. This CDR3 region has 15 residues. CDR3 bases: TGTGCCAGCCCAAGGGACAGACCGTTTTACAATGAGCAGTTCTTC. Amino acid sequence: CASPRDRPFYNEQFF. Full variable domain (remainder filled in from reference TRBV25-1 and TRBJ2-1): EADIYQTPRYLVIGTGKKITLECSQTMGHDKMYWYQQDPGMELHLIHYSYGVNSTEKGDLSSESTVSRIRTEHFPLTLESARPSHTSQYLCASPRDRPFYNEQFFGPGTRLTVL.

Ten or more counts support this clonotype. The genes are TRBV7-9 and TRBJ2-7, with D possibly TRBD2 on 6 matching bases. Trimming removed 5 bases from V and 3 bases from J, with 8 bases in between. CDR1 and CDR2 from the germline V gene are SEHNR and FQNEAQ (reference sequence). There are 12 residues in the CDR3. Written as DNA, the CDR3 is TGTGCCAGCAGCCAGGACTACTACGAGCAGTACTTC. Its protein product is CASSQDYYEQYF.

This clonotype was seen ten or more times. The V and J genes are TRBV4-1 and TRBJ2-1; 7 bases fit TRBD1. CDR1 MGHRA and CDR2 YSYEKL come from the germline V gene. V shed 0 bases, J shed 3 bases, and the junction held 2 bases outside the gene matches. This CDR3 comprises 15 residues. Written as DNA, the CDR3 is TGCGCCAGCAGCCAAGATTGGGACAGCTACAATGAGCAGTTCTTC. Translated, it gives CASSQDWDSYNEQFF.

This clonotype has just a few counts. V is TRBV12-3 or TRBV12-4 and J is TRBJ2-5; a weak D match, TRBD1 (6 bases). The length of the CDR3 is 14 residues. Trimming left V 7 bases short and J 3 bases short, with 15 bases between. CDR3 loop: CASNRAGPEETQYF. The DNA of the CDR3 is TGTGCCAGCAACAGGGCTGGACCCGAAGAGACCCAGTACTTC.

There are many counts of this clonotype. This chain uses TRBV20-1 with TRBJ2-1; a possible D gene is TRBD2 (5 bases). CDR1 and CDR2 from the germline V gene are DFQATT and SNEGSKA (reference sequence). The CDR3 covers 13 residues. V shed 5 bases and J shed 1 base, with 9 bases lying between them. The CDR3 bases are TGCAGTGCTCTACTAGGATCCTACAATGAGCAGTTCTTC. This gives the protein CSALLGSYNEQFF.

This clonotype was seen only a few times. The rearrangement uses TRBV7-2 and TRBJ2-1, with D possibly being TRBD2 (6 bases). In germline, CDR1 is SGHTA, CDR2 FQGNSA. V lost 5 bases and J lost 10, with 24 bases in between. This CDR3 has 16 residues. CDR3 amino acids: CASSPRGWRGRGEQFF. As DNA, the CDR3 is TGTGCCAGCAGCCCTCGAGGGTGGAGGGGCCGGGGCGAGCAGTTCTTC.